This T cell receptor beta chain was recovered during a study of preoperative IRX-2 immunotherapy in early breast cancer. The sample's treatment: preoperative locoregional IRX-2 cytokine immunotherapy. Patients received preoperative, locoregional IRX-2 cytokine immunotherapy in a phase Ib study. This CDR3 is built from 16 residues. With 3 bases removed from V and 3 bases from J, the gap between germline ends came to 20 bases. Germline CDR1 reads GTSNPN; CDR2 reads SVGIG (reference sequence). This clone was seen only once. Using immunoSEQ multiplex PCR, the repertoire was profiled, and TCRdb retains in-frame clones only, with some absent. Of roughly 62,000 clones listed, approximately 95% are singletons.

This sequence originates from a human donor with breast cancer. The V and J genes are TRBV30 and TRBJ2-5; no definite D call. The sample was acquired from a patient treated with IRX-2 immunotherapy. CDR3 in amino acids: CAWSADLGPPKETQYF. For the CDR3, the DNA is TGTGCCTGGAGCGCCGATCTCGGACCTCCGAAAGAGACCCAGTACTTC.